This entry describes one T cell receptor (beta chain). Clones were sequenced by immunoSEQ multiplex PCR, and TCRdb holds only the in-frame ones, with some missing. The sample yields about 240,000 clones, approximately 86% seen once. These data are taken from a study of blood T cell repertoires in COVID-19. For the study at large: T cells, B-cell-depleted T cells, or PBMCs provided the cDNA or gDNA that served as material.

This CDR3 region has 13 residues. Trimming removed 6 bases at V and 4 bases at J, with 10 bases between. Germline values: CDR1 MRHNA, CDR2 SNTAGT. This receptor was obtained from a man between 60 and 75 years old who had recovered from COVID-19. This chain joins TRBV6-4 and TRBJ1-5; a possible D gene is TRBD1 (5 bases). Sequenced sample: peripheral blood. The CDR3 sequence: CASSEQENQPQHF. As DNA, the CDR3 is TGTGCCAGCAGCGAACAGGAAAATCAGCCCCAGCATTTT.